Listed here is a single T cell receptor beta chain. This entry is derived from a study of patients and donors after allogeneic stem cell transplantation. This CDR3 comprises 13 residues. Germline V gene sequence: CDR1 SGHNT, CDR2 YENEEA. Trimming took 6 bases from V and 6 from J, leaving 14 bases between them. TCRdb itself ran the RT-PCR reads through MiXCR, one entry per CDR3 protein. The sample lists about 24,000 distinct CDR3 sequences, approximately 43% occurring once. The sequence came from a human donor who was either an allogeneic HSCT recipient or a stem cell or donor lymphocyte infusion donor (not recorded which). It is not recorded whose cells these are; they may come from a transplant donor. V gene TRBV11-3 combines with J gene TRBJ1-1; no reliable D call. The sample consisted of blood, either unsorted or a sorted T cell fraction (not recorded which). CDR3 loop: CASSRSLGAEAFF. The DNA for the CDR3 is TGTGCCAGCAGTCGAAGTCTTGGCGCTGAAGCTTTCTTT.